A selection of T cell receptor beta chains follows, all from one sample in a study of T cells in Graves' hyperthyroidism and ophthalmopathy. TCRdb re-called the multiplex PCR reads with MiXCR, one entry per CDR3 protein. Of hundreds of thousands of distinct CDR3 sequences in the sample, about 15% were seen once. Specimen: blood. The receptors shown here come from a woman under 30 with Graves' ophthalmopathy. The CDR3 runs from the conserved cysteine through the conserved F or W. Each record gives: J gene, V gene, clone size, D gene, CDR3 DNA, CDR3 protein. The D gene is left open where the match is weak. The size entry is marked missing in some rows and otherwise reads once, few, many or a size class.

j_call: TRBJ1-1; v_call: TRBV20-1; clone_size: few; d_call: TRBD1; cdr3_nt: TGCAGTGCTAGAGATACGACAGGGGGCGTGGGGTTATTTGAGACTGAAGCTTTCTTT; cdr3_aa: CSARDTTGGVGLFETEAFF
j_call: TRBJ1-1; v_call: TRBV11-2; clone_size: .; d_call: TRBD1; cdr3_nt: TGTGCCAGCAGCTGGGACAGGGATGAGGCTGAAGCTTTCTTT; cdr3_aa: CASSWDRDEAEAFF
j_call: TRBJ2-1; v_call: TRBV11-2; clone_size: .; d_call: TRBD2; cdr3_nt: TGTGCCAGCTGCTCGACTAGCGGGAGGGCCAATGAGCAGTTCTTC; cdr3_aa: CASCSTSGRANEQFF
j_call: TRBJ1-2; v_call: TRBV5-4; clone_size: few; d_call: .; cdr3_nt: TGTGCCACCTCGACAGCTATTAACTATGGCCACACCTTC; cdr3_aa: CATSTAINYGHTF
j_call: TRBJ2-1; v_call: TRBV19; clone_size: few; d_call: .; cdr3_nt: TGTGCCAGTAACCCGGGACGGGGCTACAATGAGCAGTTCTTC; cdr3_aa: CASNPGRGYNEQFF
j_call: TRBJ2-1; v_call: TRBV5-6; clone_size: .; d_call: .; cdr3_nt: TGTGCCAGCAGCTTGTTTGCGGGTAAGGGGGGACACAATGAGCAGTTCTTC; cdr3_aa: CASSLFAGKGGHNEQFF
j_call: TRBJ2-6; v_call: TRBV28; clone_size: few; d_call: .; cdr3_nt: TGTGCCAGCAGACCGCCCCTCGCTGGGGCCAACGTCCTGACTTTC; cdr3_aa: CASRPPLAGANVLTF
j_call: TRBJ1-1; v_call: TRBV12-3/TRBV12-4; clone_size: many; d_call: .; cdr3_nt: TGTGCCAGCAGTCCAGGTTTAGGTGCTTTCTTT; cdr3_aa: CASSPGLGAFF
j_call: TRBJ2-4; v_call: TRBV7-9; clone_size: many; d_call: .; cdr3_nt: TGTGCCAGCAGCTCTACGACAGGACTGAGGAACATTCAGTACTTC; cdr3_aa: CASSSTTGLRNIQYF
j_call: TRBJ1-1; v_call: TRBV12-3/TRBV12-4; clone_size: many; d_call: .; cdr3_nt: TGTGCCAGCAGTTTTTGGCAGCGGAACACTGAAGCTTTCTTT; cdr3_aa: CASSFWQRNTEAFF
j_call: TRBJ1-1; v_call: TRBV27; clone_size: many; d_call: TRBD1; cdr3_nt: TGTGCCAGCAGGACAGGGTTGGGCACTGAAGCTTTCTTT; cdr3_aa: CASRTGLGTEAFF
j_call: TRBJ1-5; v_call: TRBV19; clone_size: .; d_call: .; cdr3_nt: TGTGCCAGTAGTATACGAGGGTTTAATCAGCCCCAGCATTTT; cdr3_aa: CASSIRGFNQPQHF
j_call: TRBJ2-6; v_call: TRBV29-1; clone_size: many; d_call: .; cdr3_nt: TGCAGCGTTGCCTCTGGGGCCAACGTCCTGACTTTC; cdr3_aa: CSVASGANVLTF
j_call: TRBJ1-2; v_call: TRBV6-1; clone_size: many; d_call: .; cdr3_nt: TGTGCCAGCAGTGTGGGACGGGGGGGAGTTCCCTATGGCTACACCTTC; cdr3_aa: CASSVGRGGVPYGYTF
j_call: TRBJ1-4; v_call: TRBV28; clone_size: many; d_call: .; cdr3_nt: TGTGCCAGCAGTTTCAACCGGGCAACTAATGAAAAACTGTTTTTT; cdr3_aa: CASSFNRATNEKLFF
j_call: TRBJ2-5; v_call: TRBV6-1; clone_size: many; d_call: TRBD2; cdr3_nt: TGTGCCAGCAGAGAGGGTCAGGGAGGGGAGTACTTC; cdr3_aa: CASREGQGGEYF
j_call: TRBJ1-2; v_call: TRBV20-1; clone_size: .; d_call: .; cdr3_nt: TGCAGTTCCCGCGAGTCAGGACTTAATGGCTACACCTTC; cdr3_aa: CSSRESGLNGYTF
j_call: TRBJ2-5; v_call: TRBV7-6; clone_size: .; d_call: .; cdr3_nt: TGTGCCAGCAGCCCCCAGGAGGTCGAGACCCAGTACTTC; cdr3_aa: CASSPQEVETQYF
j_call: TRBJ2-1; v_call: TRBV4-2; clone_size: many; d_call: .; cdr3_nt: TGTGCCAGCAGCCAAGATAGGGAACCCTACAATGAGCAGTTCTTC; cdr3_aa: CASSQDREPYNEQFF
j_call: TRBJ2-7; v_call: TRBV28; clone_size: many; d_call: .; cdr3_nt: TGTGCCAGCACCCCCTCCTCAGGGGCGGGAAACTACGAGCAGTACTTC; cdr3_aa: CASTPSSGAGNYEQYF
j_call: TRBJ2-6; v_call: TRBV3-1; clone_size: many; d_call: TRBD2; cdr3_nt: TGTGCCAGCAGCCGGGGGGGGGCTGGGGCCAACGTCCTGACTTTC; cdr3_aa: CASSRGGAGANVLTF
j_call: TRBJ2-2; v_call: TRBV29-1; clone_size: many; d_call: .; cdr3_nt: TGCAGCGTTGAACTCGTACTGGAACACACCGGGGAGCTGTTTTTT; cdr3_aa: CSVELVLEHTGELFF
j_call: TRBJ2-1; v_call: TRBV13; clone_size: many; d_call: TRBD2; cdr3_nt: TGTGCCAGCAGCAGGACTAGCGGGAGTTACGAGCAGTTCTTC; cdr3_aa: CASSRTSGSYEQFF
j_call: TRBJ2-1; v_call: TRBV20-1; clone_size: many; d_call: .; cdr3_nt: TGCAGTGCGAACCCAACGAGAAATAGCGGCAATGAGCAGTTCTTC; cdr3_aa: CSANPTRNSGNEQFF
j_call: TRBJ2-4; v_call: TRBV6-1; clone_size: many; d_call: .; cdr3_nt: TGTGCCAGCAGGGCGTGGTTTGTGGCAGAACCTAACATTCAGTACTTC; cdr3_aa: CASRAWFVAEPNIQYF
j_call: TRBJ2-3; v_call: TRBV7-9; clone_size: .; d_call: TRBD2; cdr3_nt: TGTGCCAGCAGCCGGACTAGCGGGCGTTCAGATACGCAGTATTTT; cdr3_aa: CASSRTSGRSDTQYF
j_call: TRBJ2-3; v_call: TRBV4-1; clone_size: few; d_call: .; cdr3_nt: TGCGCCAGCAGCCAAATACAGGGGAGGCCAGATACGCAGTATTTT; cdr3_aa: CASSQIQGRPDTQYF
j_call: TRBJ2-6; v_call: TRBV7-3; clone_size: .; d_call: .; cdr3_nt: TGTGCCAGCAGCTTAGGAATCTCTGGGGCCAACGTCCTGACTTTC; cdr3_aa: CASSLGISGANVLTF
j_call: TRBJ2-5; v_call: TRBV14; clone_size: few; d_call: .; cdr3_nt: TGTGCCAGCAGCCAAGGATTGGCCGGAACAGAGACCCAGTACTTC; cdr3_aa: CASSQGLAGTETQYF
j_call: TRBJ2-3; v_call: TRBV2; clone_size: many; d_call: .; cdr3_nt: TGTGCCAGCAGAGTCAGGGACAACACAGATACGCAGTATTTT; cdr3_aa: CASRVRDNTDTQYF
j_call: TRBJ1-1; v_call: TRBV28; clone_size: many; d_call: TRBD1; cdr3_nt: TGTGCCAGCAGGTGGACAGGGAGCACTGAAGCTTTCTTT; cdr3_aa: CASRWTGSTEAFF
j_call: TRBJ2-3; v_call: TRBV27; clone_size: many; d_call: TRBD2; cdr3_nt: TGTGCCAGCAGTTCCCGGGGGGATCCCGGAGATACGCAGTATTTT; cdr3_aa: CASSSRGDPGDTQYF
j_call: TRBJ2-7; v_call: TRBV30; clone_size: many; d_call: TRBD1; cdr3_nt: TGTGCCGGACGGACAGGGCCATACTCCTACGAGCAGTACTTC; cdr3_aa: CAGRTGPYSYEQYF
j_call: TRBJ1-6; v_call: TRBV4-1; clone_size: few; d_call: .; cdr3_nt: TGCGCCAGCAGCCAAGAAGATCGGACGCCCGATACTTCACCCCTCCACTTT; cdr3_aa: CASSQEDRTPDTSPLHF
j_call: TRBJ1-1; v_call: TRBV12-3/TRBV12-4; clone_size: many; d_call: .; cdr3_nt: TGTGCCAGCAGTCGGGACACGGTAAACACTGAAGCTTTCTTT; cdr3_aa: CASSRDTVNTEAFF